This TCR beta chain was sequenced in a study of OX40 agonist ivuxolimab in advanced cancers. Background on the study: Earlier anti-PD-1, anti-PD-L1 or anti-CTLA-4 therapy was permitted; roughly 37% had received some. Three patients showed partial responses: one hepatocellular carcinoma and two cutaneous melanoma cases. Study-wide findings and caveats: Partial responders receiving 0.1-3.0 mg/kg showed among the lowest clonal expansion.

Prior autoimmune disease or systemic immunosuppression barred patients. The V gene lost 3 bases and the J gene lost 6 bases, with 11 bases spanning the gap. Germline loops: CDR1 SGHVS, CDR2 FQNEAQ. This CDR3 has 14 amino acids. The data were produced by immunoSEQ multiplex PCR, yet TCRdb's version contains in-frame clones alone and is incomplete. The sample lists about 26,000 clones, more than 70% seen once, with roughly 23% in the top ten. In its sample, this clone ranks as medium-sized (0.01 to 0.1%). Antigen: not known. Sequencing was performed on CD4+ or CD8+ T cells sorted from blood, taken in a trial of the OX40 agonist ivuxolimab. This TCR came from an adult with an advanced solid tumor such as melanoma, head and neck, liver or kidney cancer. The chain combines TRBV7-8 with TRBJ1-4, with D hard to call. The CDR3 here is CASSFLREDEKLFF. CDR3 sequence (DNA): TGTGCCAGCAGCTTCCTGCGGGAGGATGAAAAACTGTTTTTT.